What follows is one TCR beta chain and its context. Its antigen is unidentified. The CDR3 covers 14 residues. Trimming stripped 6 bases from V and 4 bases from J, with 13 bases between. Germline V gene sequence: CDR1 MNHEY, CDR2 SVGAGI. Libraries were prepared by immunoSEQ multiplex PCR; TCRdb keeps only in-frame clonotypes and omits some of them. The table shows approximately 590,000 clones, with around 95% occurring only once. Terminally differentiated effector memory CD45RA+ cells were left out of the naive CD8 fraction, which was CD45RO-negative and positively selected for CCR7. This record comes from a study of shared clonotypes between healthy human individuals. Study-wide results and caveats: Naive subsets tended to show greater estimated richness than memory subsets.

Sequenced: naive CD8+ T cells sorted from blood. This TCR was sampled from a woman younger than 45 in good health. This chain links TRBV6-5 with TRBJ1-5; a weak D match, TRBD1 (5 bases). Here the CDR3 reads CASRVLGDNQPQHF. In DNA form, the CDR3 reads TGTGCCAGCAGGGTGCTAGGGGATAATCAGCCCCAGCATTTT.